Below, 3 T cell receptor beta chains from the same sample are listed, as sequenced in a study of blood T cell repertoires in COVID-19. Repertoires were generated with immunoSEQ multiplex PCR, while TCRdb's copy carries only in-frame clones and drops some. Here the sample spans 160,000 or so clones, roughly 85% being singletons. Sample: PBMCs or T cells enriched from blood (not recorded which). These receptors all come from a man in his sixties who had recovered from COVID-19.

This sequence joins TRBV3-1 (or the pseudogene TRBV3-2) and TRBJ1-6; D gene unclear. Between the trimmed V and J ends, which lost 2 bases and 13 bases, there was a span of 9 bases. CDR1 is LGHDT, CDR2 YNNKEL, per germline (reference sequence). This CDR3 region has 12 residues. CDR3 sequence (DNA): TGTGCCAGCAGCCAACAGGTCCTGCCCCTCCACTTT. Encoded protein: CASSQQVLPLHF.

The gene calls are TRBV7-8 and TRBJ1-1; D possibly corresponds to TRBD1 (5 bases). The germline V gene encodes CDR1 SGHVS and CDR2 FQNEAQ. CDR3 length equals 13 residues. V lost 2 bases, J lost 4 bases, and 8 bases lay in between. Written as DNA, the CDR3 is TGTGCCAGCAGCTTACCCGGGGGCACTGAAGCTTTCTTT. It is translated as CASSLPGGTEAFF. The full variable domain, completed using reference TRBV7-8 and TRBJ1-1, is GAGVSQSPRYKVAKRGQDVALRCDPISGHVSLFWYQQALGQGPEFLTYFQNEAQLDKSGLPSDRFFAERPEGSVSTLKIQRTQQEDSAVYLCASSLPGGTEAFFGQGTRLTVV.

The CDR3 is CASSRVGDTGELFF. DNA for the CDR3: TGTGCCAGCTCACGAGTAGGAGACACCGGGGAGCTGTTTTTT. The chain has TRBV18 and TRBJ2-2, with D uncertain. Germline CDR1 and CDR2: KGHSH and LQKENI. The CDR3 covers 14 residues. With 4 bases removed from V and 3 bases from J, the gap between germline ends came to 9 bases.